What follows is one T cell receptor beta chain and its context. What it recognizes is unknown. This CDR3 comprises 17 residues. Germline V lookup: CDR1 SGHRS, CDR2 YFSETQ. The ends lost 4 bases at V and 0 bases at J; junction bases unmatched: 8. The 5'RACE method, run with constant-segment primers, produced TCR alpha and TCR beta cDNA libraries (carrying sample barcodes and UMIs). MiXCR, applied by TCRdb to the 5' RACE reads, yields one record per CDR3 protein. Of about 250,000 distinct CDR3 sequences in the sample, about a sixth were seen once. The data originate from a study of T-cell memory formation after mild COVID-19. Findings and limits, study-wide: Still unconfirmed is whether the second-wave clones peaking on day 37 recognized SARS-CoV-2.

This clonotype was sampled from a man between 18 and 35 years old who had mild COVID-19 (a few samples of this study predate the infection). Cell type and time point are not known. J is TRBJ2-7 and V is TRBV5-1, with 12 bases aligning to TRBD1. Sequencing was done on a sample of PBMCs or a T cell subset sorted from them (not recorded which). The CDR3 loop reads CASSRGTGGFSSYEQYV. CDR3 bases: TGCGCCAGCAGCCGCGGGACAGGGGGCTTCAGCTCCTACGAGCAGTACGTC.